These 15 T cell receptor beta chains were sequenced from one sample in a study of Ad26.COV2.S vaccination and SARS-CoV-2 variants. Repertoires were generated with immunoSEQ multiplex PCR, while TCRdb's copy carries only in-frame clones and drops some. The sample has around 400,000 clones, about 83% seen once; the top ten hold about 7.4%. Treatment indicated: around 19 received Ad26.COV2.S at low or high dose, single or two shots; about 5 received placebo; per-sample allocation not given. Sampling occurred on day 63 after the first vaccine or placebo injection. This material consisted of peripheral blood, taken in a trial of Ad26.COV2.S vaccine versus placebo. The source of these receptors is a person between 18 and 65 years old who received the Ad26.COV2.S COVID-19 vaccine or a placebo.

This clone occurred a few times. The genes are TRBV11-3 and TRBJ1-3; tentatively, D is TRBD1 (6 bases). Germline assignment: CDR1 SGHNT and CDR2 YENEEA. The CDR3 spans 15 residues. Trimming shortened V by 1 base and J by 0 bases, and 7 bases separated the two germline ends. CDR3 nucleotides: TGTGCCAGCAGCTTAGGACAGGTCTCTGGAAACACCATATATTTT. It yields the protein CASSLGQVSGNTIYF.

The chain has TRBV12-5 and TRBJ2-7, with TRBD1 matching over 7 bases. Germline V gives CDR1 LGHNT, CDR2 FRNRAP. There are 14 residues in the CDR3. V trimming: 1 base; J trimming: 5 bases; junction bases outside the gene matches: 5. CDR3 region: CASGLGTGQDEQYF. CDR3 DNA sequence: TGTGCTAGTGGTTTGGGGACCGGACAGGACGAGCAGTACTTC.

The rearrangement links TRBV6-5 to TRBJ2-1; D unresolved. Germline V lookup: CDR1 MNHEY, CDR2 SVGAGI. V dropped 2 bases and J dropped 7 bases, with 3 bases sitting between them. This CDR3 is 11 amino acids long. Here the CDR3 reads CASSYGNEQFF. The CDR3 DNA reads TGTGCCAGCAGTTACGGAAATGAGCAGTTCTTC.

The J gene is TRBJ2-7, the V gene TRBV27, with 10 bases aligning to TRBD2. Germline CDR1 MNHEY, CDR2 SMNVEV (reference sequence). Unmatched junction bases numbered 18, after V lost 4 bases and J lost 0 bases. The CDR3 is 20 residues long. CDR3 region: CASSYQGPAWTSGLSYEQYF. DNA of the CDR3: TGTGCCAGCAGTTATCAGGGGCCGGCTTGGACTAGCGGCCTCTCCTACGAGCAGTACTTC.

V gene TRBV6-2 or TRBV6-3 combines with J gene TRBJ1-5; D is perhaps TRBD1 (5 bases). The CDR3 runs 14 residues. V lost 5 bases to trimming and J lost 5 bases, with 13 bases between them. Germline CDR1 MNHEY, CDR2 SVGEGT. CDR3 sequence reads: CASSHRQSDQPQHF. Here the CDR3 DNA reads TGTGCCAGCAGTCACCGACAGTCCGATCAGCCCCAGCATTTT.

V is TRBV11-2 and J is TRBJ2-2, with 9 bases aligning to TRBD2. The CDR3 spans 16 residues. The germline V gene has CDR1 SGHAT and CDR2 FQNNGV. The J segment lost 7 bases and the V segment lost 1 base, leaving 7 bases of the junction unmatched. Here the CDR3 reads CASSLGRGRANGELFF. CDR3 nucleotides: TGTGCCAGCAGCTTAGGTCGCGGGAGGGCCAACGGGGAGCTGTTTTTT.

The CDR3 DNA follows: TGTGCCAGCAGCCAAGGTGGGGCAGGGGCCTACTGGGGGGGCACAGATACGCAGTATTTT. It specifies CASSQGGAGAYWGGTDTQYF. The V gene is TRBV3-1 (or the pseudogene TRBV3-2), the J gene TRBJ2-3; perhaps D is TRBD1 or TRBD2 (6 bases each). This CDR3 is 20 amino acids long. Trimming cost V 1 base and J 1 base, with 24 bases left between them. Germline V lookup: CDR1 LGHDT, CDR2 YNNKEL (reference sequence).

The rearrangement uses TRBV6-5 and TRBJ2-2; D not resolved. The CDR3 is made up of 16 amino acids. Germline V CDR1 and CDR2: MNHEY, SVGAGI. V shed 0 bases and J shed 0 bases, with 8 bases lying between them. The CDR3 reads CASSYSRPPNTGELFF. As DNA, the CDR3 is TGTGCCAGCAGTTACTCCAGGCCCCCGAACACCGGGGAGCTGTTTTTT.

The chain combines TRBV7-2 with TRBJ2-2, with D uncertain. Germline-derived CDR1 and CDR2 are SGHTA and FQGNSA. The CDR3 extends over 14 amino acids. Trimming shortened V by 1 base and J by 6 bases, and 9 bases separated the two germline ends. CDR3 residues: CASSLDLVAGELFF. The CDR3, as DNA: TGTGCCAGCAGCTTAGACCTAGTAGCCGGGGAGCTGTTTTTT.

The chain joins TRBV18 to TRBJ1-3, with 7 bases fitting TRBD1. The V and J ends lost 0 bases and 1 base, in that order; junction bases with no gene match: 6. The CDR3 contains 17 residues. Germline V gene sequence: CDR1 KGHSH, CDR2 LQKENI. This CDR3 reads CASSPPRGQISGNTIYF. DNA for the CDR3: TGTGCCAGCTCACCACCAAGGGGGCAAATTTCTGGAAACACCATATATTTT.

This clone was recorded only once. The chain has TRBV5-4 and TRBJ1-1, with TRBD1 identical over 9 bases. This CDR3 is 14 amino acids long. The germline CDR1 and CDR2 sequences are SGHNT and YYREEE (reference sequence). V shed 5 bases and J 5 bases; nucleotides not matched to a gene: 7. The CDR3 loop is CASRRTGDKTEAFF. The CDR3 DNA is TGTGCCAGCAGACGGACAGGGGATAAGACTGAAGCTTTCTTT.

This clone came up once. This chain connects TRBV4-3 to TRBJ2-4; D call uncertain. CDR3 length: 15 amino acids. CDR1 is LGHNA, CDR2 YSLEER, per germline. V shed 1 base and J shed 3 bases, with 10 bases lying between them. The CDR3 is CASSQVGQDKNIQYF. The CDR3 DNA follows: TGCGCCAGCAGCCAAGTAGGTCAGGACAAAAACATTCAGTACTTC.

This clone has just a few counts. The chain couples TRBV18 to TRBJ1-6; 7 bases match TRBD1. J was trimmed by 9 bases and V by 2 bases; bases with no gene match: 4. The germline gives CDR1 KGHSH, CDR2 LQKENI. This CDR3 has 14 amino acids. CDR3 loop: CASSPARGTSPLHF. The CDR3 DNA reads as TGTGCCAGCTCACCAGCCAGGGGGACTTCACCCCTCCACTTT.

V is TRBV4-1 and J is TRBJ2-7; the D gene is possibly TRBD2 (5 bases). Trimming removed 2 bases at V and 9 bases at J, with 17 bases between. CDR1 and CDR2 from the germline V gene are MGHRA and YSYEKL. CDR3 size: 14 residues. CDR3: CASSQQDGIGGQYF. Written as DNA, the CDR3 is TGCGCCAGCAGCCAACAGGACGGCATTGGAGGGCAGTACTTC.

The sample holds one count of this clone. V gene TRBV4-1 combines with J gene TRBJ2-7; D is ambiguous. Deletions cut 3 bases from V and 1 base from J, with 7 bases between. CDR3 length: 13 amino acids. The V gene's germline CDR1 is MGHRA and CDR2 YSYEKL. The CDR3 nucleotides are TGCGCCAGCAGCCAGGTCCCATCCTACGAGCAGTACTTC. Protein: CASSQVPSYEQYF.